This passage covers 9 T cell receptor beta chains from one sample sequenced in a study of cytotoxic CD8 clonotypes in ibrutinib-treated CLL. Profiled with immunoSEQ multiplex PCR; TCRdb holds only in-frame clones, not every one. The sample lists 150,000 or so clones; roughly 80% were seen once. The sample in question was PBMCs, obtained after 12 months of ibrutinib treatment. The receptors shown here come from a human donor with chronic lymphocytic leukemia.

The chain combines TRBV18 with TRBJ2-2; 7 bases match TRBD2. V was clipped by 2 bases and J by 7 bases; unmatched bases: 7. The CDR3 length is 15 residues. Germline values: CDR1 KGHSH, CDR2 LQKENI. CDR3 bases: TGTGCCAGCTCACCAGGGCGGGAGCAGATCGGGGAGCTGTTTTTT. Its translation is CASSPGREQIGELFF.

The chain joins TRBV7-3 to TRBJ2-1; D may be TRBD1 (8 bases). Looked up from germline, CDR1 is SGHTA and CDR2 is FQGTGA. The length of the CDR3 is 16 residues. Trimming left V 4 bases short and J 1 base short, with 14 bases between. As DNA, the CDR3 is TGTGCCAGCAGCTCCGGACAGGGAGGGTCCTACAATGAGCAGTTCTTC. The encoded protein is CASSSGQGGSYNEQFF.

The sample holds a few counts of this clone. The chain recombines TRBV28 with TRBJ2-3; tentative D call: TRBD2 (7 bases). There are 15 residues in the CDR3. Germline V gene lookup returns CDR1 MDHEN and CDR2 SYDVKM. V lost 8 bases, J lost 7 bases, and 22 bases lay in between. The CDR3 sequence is CASGPLWGGPNTQYF. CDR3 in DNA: TGTGCCAGCGGGCCCCTTTGGGGGGGGCCGAATACGCAGTATTTT.

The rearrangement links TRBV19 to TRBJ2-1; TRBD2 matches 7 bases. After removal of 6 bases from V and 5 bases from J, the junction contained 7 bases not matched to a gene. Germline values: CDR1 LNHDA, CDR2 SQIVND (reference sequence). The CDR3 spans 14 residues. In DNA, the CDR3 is TGTGCCAGTAGCACTAGCGTGGTTGACAATGAGCAGTTCTTC. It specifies CASSTSVVDNEQFF. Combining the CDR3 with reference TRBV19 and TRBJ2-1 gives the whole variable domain DGGITQSPKYLFRKEGQNVTLSCEQNLNHDAMYWYRQDPGQGLRLIYYSQIVNDFQKGDIAEGYSVSREKKESFPLTVTSAQKNPTAFYLCASSTSVVDNEQFFGPGTRLTVL.

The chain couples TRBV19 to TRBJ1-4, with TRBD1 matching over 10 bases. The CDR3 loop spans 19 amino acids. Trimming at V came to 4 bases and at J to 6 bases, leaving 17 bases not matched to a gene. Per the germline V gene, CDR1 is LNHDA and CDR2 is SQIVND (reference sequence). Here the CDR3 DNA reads TGTGCCAGTAGTAAGGGGGGCACCGGGACAGGGGTCTGGTATGAAAAACTGTTTTTT. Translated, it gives CASSKGGTGTGVWYEKLFF. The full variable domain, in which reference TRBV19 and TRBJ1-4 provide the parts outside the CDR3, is DGGITQSPKYLFRKEGQNVTLSCEQNLNHDAMYWYRQDPGQGLRLIYYSQIVNDFQKGDIAEGYSVSREKKESFPLTVTSAQKNPTAFYLCASSKGGTGTGVWYEKLFFGSGTQLSVL.

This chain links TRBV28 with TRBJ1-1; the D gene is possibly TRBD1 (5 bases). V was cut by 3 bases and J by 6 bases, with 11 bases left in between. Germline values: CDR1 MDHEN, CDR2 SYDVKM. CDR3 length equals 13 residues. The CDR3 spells CASSLGVIAEAFF. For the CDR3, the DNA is TGTGCCAGCAGTTTGGGGGTGATCGCTGAAGCTTTCTTT. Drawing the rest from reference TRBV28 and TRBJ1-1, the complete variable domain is DVKVTQSSRYLVKRTGEKVFLECVQDMDHENMFWYRQDPGLGLRLIYFSYDVKMKEKGDIPEGYSVSREKKERFSLILESASTNQTSMYLCASSLGVIAEAFFGQGTRLTVV.

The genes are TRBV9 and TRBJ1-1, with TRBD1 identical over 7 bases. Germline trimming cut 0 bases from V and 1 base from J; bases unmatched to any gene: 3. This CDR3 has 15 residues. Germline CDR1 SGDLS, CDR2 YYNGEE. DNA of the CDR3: TGTGCCAGCAGCGTAGAGGACAGGTGGAACACTGAAGCTTTCTTT. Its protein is CASSVEDRWNTEAFF.

CDR3 in DNA: TGTGCCATCAGTGGGGAGGGTAATCAGCCCCAGCATTTT. It specifies CAISGEGNQPQHF. The V call is TRBV10-3, the J call TRBJ1-5; D remains ambiguous. The CDR3 totals 13 residues. V was cut by 4 bases and J by 4 bases, with 8 bases left in between. Looked up from germline, CDR1 is ENHRY and CDR2 is SYGVKD.

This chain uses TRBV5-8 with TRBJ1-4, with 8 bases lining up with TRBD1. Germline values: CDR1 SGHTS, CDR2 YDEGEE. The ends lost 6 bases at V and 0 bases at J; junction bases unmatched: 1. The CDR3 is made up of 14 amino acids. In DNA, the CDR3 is TGTGCCAGCAACAGGGGGGCAACTAATGAAAAACTGTTTTTT. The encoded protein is CASNRGATNEKLFF. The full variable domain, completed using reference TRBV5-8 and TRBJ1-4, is EAGVTQSPTHLIKTRGQQATLRCSPISGHTSVYWYQQALGLGLQFLLWYDEGEERNRGNFPPRFSGRQFPNYSSELNVNALELEDSALYLCASNRGATNEKLFFGSGTQLSVL.